This T cell receptor (beta chain) stems from a study of blood T cell repertoires in COVID-19. Some clones are missing from TCRdb's copy, which holds only in-frame ones; the method was immunoSEQ multiplex PCR. This table has around 300,000 clones, roughly nine tenths appearing once. A Seattle source enrolled patients during active infection and followed them longitudinally. The germline CDR1 and CDR2 sequences are MGHDK and SYGVNS. CDR3 length equals 14 residues. Trimming removed 3 bases from V and 3 bases from J, with 10 bases in between. This clonotype originated in a woman aged 30 to 39 with COVID-19, enrolled during active disease. The sequenced material came from peripheral blood. The chain combines TRBV25-1 with TRBJ2-3; D is perhaps TRBD1 (6 bases). This CDR3 reads CASSDWTVTDTQYF. The DNA of the CDR3 is TGTGCCAGCAGTGACTGGACAGTGACAGATACGCAGTATTTT.